This T cell receptor beta chain was identified during a study of blood T cell repertoires in COVID-19. This CDR3 spans 18 amino acids. Trimming took 0 bases from V and 6 from J; bases not matched to a gene: 9. Germline assignment: CDR1 MGHRA and CDR2 YSYEKL. Original methodology: Amplification of reference gene primers provided the estimated nucleated cell counts. TCRdb's table, derived via immunoSEQ multiplex PCR, lists solely in-frame clones and lacks some. From that table come the V and J calls and clone size; the DNA was used to work out D and trimming. The sample has about 370,000 clones, 80% to 90% seen once.

This chain uses TRBV4-1 with TRBJ2-6; TRBD1 aligns across 9 bases. Sequencing used peripheral blood. This receptor was taken from a woman aged 30 to 39 with COVID-19, enrolled during active disease. In DNA, the CDR3 is TGCGCCAGCAGCCAAGAAACAGGGGGCCGCTTGATGGCCAACGTCCTGACTTTC. It yields the protein CASSQETGGRLMANVLTF.